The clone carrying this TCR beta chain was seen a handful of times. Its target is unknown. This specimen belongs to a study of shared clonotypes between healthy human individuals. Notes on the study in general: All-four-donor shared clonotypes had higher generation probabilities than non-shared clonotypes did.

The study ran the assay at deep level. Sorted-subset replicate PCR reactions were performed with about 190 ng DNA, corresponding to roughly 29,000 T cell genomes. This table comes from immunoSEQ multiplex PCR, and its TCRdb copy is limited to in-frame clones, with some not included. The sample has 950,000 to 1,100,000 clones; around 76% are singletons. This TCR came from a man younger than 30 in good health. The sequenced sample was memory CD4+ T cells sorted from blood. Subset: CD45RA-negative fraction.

The CDR3: CASSYVGNEQYF. DNA for the CDR3: TGTGCCAGCAGCTATGTGGGCAACGAGCAGTACTTC. J is TRBJ2-7 and V is TRBV7-9; the D is unclear. Trimming shortened V by 4 bases and J by 5 bases, and 9 bases separated the two germline ends. Germline loops: CDR1 SEHNR, CDR2 FQNEAQ (reference sequence). This CDR3 has 12 amino acids.